The T cell receptor (beta chain) described here comes from a study of CD8 T cells in Susac syndrome. Overall study results and limits: Only a relatively small number of individuals were included in the TCR sequencing and HLA analysis.

Reverse transcription used about 0.45 to 1 ug RNA and random hexamers. Amplification of TCR beta CDR3 spanned 54 Vbeta and 13 Jbeta via immunoSEQ multiplex PCR. Each CDR3 protein gets one entry after TCRdb re-called the immunoSEQ multiplex PCR reads with MiXCR. Altogether nearly 200,000 distinct CDR3 sequences are present, around 96% being singletons, with the ten largest covering roughly 0.094%. CD8+ and CD4+ T cells from blood underwent TCR beta sequencing, which was carried out in a high-throughput format. Purification of the CD8+ and CD4+ T cells relied on negative isolation, and TEMRA cells underwent FACS enrichment. This clonotype was found once. No antigen is known for it. One end of the junction varies from germline; a read error may be responsible. The sample taken for sequencing was CD4+ T cells from PBMCs. The TCR originated in a human donor with multiple sclerosis.

The CDR3 loop is CASMTGFSGTEAFF. CDR3 DNA: TGCGCCAGCATGACAGGGTTCTCGGGCACTGAAGCCTTCTTT. The chain carries TRBV5-1 and TRBJ1-1, with 7 bases identical to TRBD1. Germline-derived CDR1 and CDR2 are SGHRS and YFSETQ. This CDR3 has 14 residues.